This T cell receptor beta chain was sequenced during a study of OX40 agonist ivuxolimab in advanced cancers. At the level of the study: Ivuxolimab, an agonistic anti-OX40 (CD134) antibody, was given to patients. With a range of roughly 23 to 85, age averaged approximately 54 years, and around 83% were male. Study results and limitations: Individuals who were partial responders at 0.1-3.0 mg/kg had clonal expansion that ranked among the lowest.

In germline, CDR1 is MNHEY, CDR2 SMNVEV (reference sequence). V was cut by 0 bases and J by 2 bases, with 3 bases left in between. CDR3 size: 13 residues. Collection of blood occurred at baseline, at cycle 4 day 1, and at cycle 7 day 1. With regard to this clone: Its antigen is unidentified.

Here immunoSEQ multiplex PCR was the method, and the copy in TCRdb shows in-frame clones only, minus some. Altogether under 85,000 clones are present, 91% being singletons, with the ten largest covering just over 0.3%. The material was CD4+ or CD8+ T cells sorted from blood, obtained in a trial of the OX40 agonist ivuxolimab. This clonotype was sampled from an adult with an advanced solid tumor such as melanoma, head and neck, liver or kidney cancer. The rearrangement links TRBV27 to TRBJ2-3; no definite D call. CDR3 sequence: CASSLSTTDTQYF. The DNA for the CDR3 is TGTGCCAGCAGTTTATCTACCACAGATACGCAGTATTTT.